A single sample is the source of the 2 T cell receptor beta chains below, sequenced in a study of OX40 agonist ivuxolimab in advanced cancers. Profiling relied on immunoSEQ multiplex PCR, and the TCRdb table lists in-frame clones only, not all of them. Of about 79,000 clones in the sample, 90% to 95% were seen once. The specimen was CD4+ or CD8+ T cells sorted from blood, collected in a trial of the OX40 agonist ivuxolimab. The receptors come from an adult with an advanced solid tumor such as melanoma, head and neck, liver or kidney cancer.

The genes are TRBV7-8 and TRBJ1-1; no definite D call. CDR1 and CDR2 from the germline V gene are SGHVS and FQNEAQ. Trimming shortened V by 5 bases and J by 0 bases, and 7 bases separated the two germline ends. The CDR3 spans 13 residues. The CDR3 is CASSQAVNTEAFF. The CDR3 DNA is TGTGCCAGCAGCCAAGCAGTGAACACTGAAGCTTTCTTT. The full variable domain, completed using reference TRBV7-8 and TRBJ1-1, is GAGVSQSPRYKVAKRGQDVALRCDPISGHVSLFWYQQALGQGPEFLTYFQNEAQLDKSGLPSDRFFAERPEGSVSTLKIQRTQQEDSAVYLCASSQAVNTEAFFGQGTRLTVV.

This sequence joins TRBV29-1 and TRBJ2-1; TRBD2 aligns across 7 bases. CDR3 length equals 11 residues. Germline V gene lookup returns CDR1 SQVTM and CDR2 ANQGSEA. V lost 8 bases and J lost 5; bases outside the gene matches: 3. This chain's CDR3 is CSMRENNEQFF. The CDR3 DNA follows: TGCAGCATGCGGGAGAACAATGAGCAGTTCTTC.